This TCR beta chain was identified in a study of OX40 agonist ivuxolimab in advanced cancers. Background on the study: Patients were about 83% male with ages about 20 to 79, mean 60. Study-wide results and limits: What antigens the expanded peripheral T cells recognized was never established.

A word on this clone: The antigen remains unidentified.

Produced via immunoSEQ multiplex PCR; TCRdb's table is partial and in-frame only. This table has 50,000 to 75,000 clones, 75% to 90% appearing once. Germline V CDR1 and CDR2: LNHDA, SQIVND (reference sequence). J gave up 6 bases and V 6 bases, and 2 bases lay outside the gene matches. The CDR3 covers 13 residues. The origin of this receptor is an adult with an advanced solid tumor such as melanoma, head and neck, liver or kidney cancer. This rearrangement joins TRBV19 to TRBJ2-7; 13 bases are shared with TRBD2. The source was CD4+ or CD8+ T cells sorted from blood, collected in a trial of the OX40 agonist ivuxolimab. DNA for the CDR3: TGTGCCAGTAGCGGACTAGCGGGAGTCGAGCAGTACTTC. Translating gives CASSGLAGVEQYF.